This TCR beta chain was found in a study of beta chain features in type 1 diabetes. The study's findings and limits: Researchers report that Type 1 diabetes patients had moderately but significantly shorter TCRB CDR3s across all four CD4+ subsets. Sequencing of cDNA might inflate the share of cells that strongly express TCR.

Investigators reverse transcribed all isolated RNA, so they sequenced expressed TCRB transcripts. The assay was immunoSEQ multiplex PCR, and TCRdb's table has in-frame clones only and misses some. Among around 40,000 clones listed, 66% were seen once. Germline CDR1 and CDR2: SEHNR and FQNEAQ (reference sequence). The CDR3 sequence is 19 residues long. V shed 1 base and J 3 bases; nucleotides not matched to a gene: 11. Donors underwent one heparinised blood draw, 90 to 150 mL on average. This clone has a handful of counts. Its specificity is unknown. The receptor's source is a woman aged 18-30 years with type 1 diabetes. Sequencing was carried out using Tregs from blood. This chain links TRBV7-9 with TRBJ2-4, with 11 bases matching TRBD2. The CDR3 is CASSLGLASGRRGKNIQYF. CDR3 bases: TGTGCCAGCAGCTTAGGTTTGGCTAGCGGGAGGAGAGGCAAAAACATTCAGTACTTC.